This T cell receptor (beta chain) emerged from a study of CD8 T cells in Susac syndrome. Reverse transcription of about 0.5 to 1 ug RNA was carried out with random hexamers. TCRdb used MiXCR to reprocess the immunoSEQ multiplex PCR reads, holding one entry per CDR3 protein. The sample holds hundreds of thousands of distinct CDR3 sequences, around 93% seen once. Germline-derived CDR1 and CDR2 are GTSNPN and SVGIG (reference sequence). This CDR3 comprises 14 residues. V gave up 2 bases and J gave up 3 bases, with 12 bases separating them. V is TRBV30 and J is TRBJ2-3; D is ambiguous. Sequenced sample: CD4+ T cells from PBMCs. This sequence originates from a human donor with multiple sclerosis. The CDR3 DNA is TGTGCCTGGAGTTCGGGTGTTGGTACAGATACGCAGTATTTT. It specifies CAWSSGVGTDTQYF.